The 24 T cell receptor beta chains presented below share a single source sample, sequenced in a study of shared clonotypes between healthy human individuals. The assay was immunoSEQ multiplex PCR, and TCRdb's table has in-frame clones only and misses some. Altogether 2 million to 2.5 million clones are present, approximately 95% being singletons, with the ten largest covering about 0.39%. Sequencing was carried out using naive CD4+ T cells from PBMCs. Sample subset: CD45RA+ positively selected. These receptors all come from a man between 18 and 35 years old in good health. Some clones in this sample may be carry-over from other donors' samples.

V usage is TRBV29-1 and J usage is TRBJ2-1, with 9 positions matching TRBD2. J was trimmed by 6 bases and V by 8 bases; bases with no gene match: 20. This CDR3 is 17 amino acids long. CDR1 SQVTM and CDR2 ANQGSEA come from the germline V gene. The CDR3 DNA reads as TGCAGCTACCTTTCTTGGCGGCTAGCGGGAAAGGTCAATGAGCAGTTCTTC. Amino acids: CSYLSWRLAGKVNEQFF.

The rearrangement uses TRBV2 and TRBJ2-1; D assignment may be TRBD1 or TRBD2 (5 bases each). The CDR3 sequence is 14 residues long. The ends were cut back, 7 bases at V and 8 bases at J, with 18 bases in the middle. Germline V lookup: CDR1 SNHLY, CDR2 FYNNEI. The CDR3 loop reads CASNRDLAAYEQFF. CDR3 DNA: TGTGCCAGCAACCGGGACCTGGCGGCCTATGAGCAGTTCTTC. Full variable domain (rest looked up from reference TRBV2 and TRBJ2-1): EPEVTQTPSHQVTQMGQEVILRCVPISNHLYFYWYRQILGQKVEFLVSFYNNEISEKSEIFDDQFSVERPDGSNFTLKIRSTKLEDSAMYFCASNRDLAAYEQFFGPGTRLTVL.

J is TRBJ2-7 and V is TRBV6-5, with 7 bases fitting TRBD1. From germline, CDR1 is MNHEY and CDR2 SVGAGI. CDR3 size: 16 residues. The V segment lost 0 bases and the J segment 3 bases; nucleotides outside the gene matches: 8. This CDR3 is CASSYSSAGGGYEQYF. The CDR3 region has the DNA TGTGCCAGCAGTTACTCGTCCGCAGGGGGTGGCTACGAGCAGTACTTC.

The V gene is TRBV4-1, the J gene TRBJ2-3; tentative D call: TRBD2 (5 bases). Trimming took off 4 bases at V and 1 base at J, with 18 bases between the two ends. This CDR3 has 17 residues. Germline assignment: CDR1 MGHRA and CDR2 YSYEKL. The CDR3: CASSRGTVYGGTDTQYF. CDR3 nucleotide sequence: TGCGCCAGCAGCCGCGGTACGGTATACGGGGGCACAGATACGCAGTATTTT.

V gene TRBV6-6 combines with J gene TRBJ2-3, with D unclear. Deletions cut 7 bases from V and 10 bases from J, with 15 bases between. Germline V gene data show CDR1 as MNHNY and CDR2 as SVGAGI (reference sequence). CDR3 length: 12 amino acids. CDR3 protein: CASTAGTEAQYF. DNA of the CDR3: TGTGCCAGCACCGCCGGTACCGAGGCGCAGTATTTT.

The chain uses TRBV7-2 and TRBJ1-2, with a tentative D call TRBD1 (5 bases). Germline loops: CDR1 SGHTA, CDR2 FQGNSA. This CDR3 has 14 residues. V was pared by 0 bases and J by 4 bases, with 9 bases between. CDR3 residues: CASSLASTAYGYTF. CDR3 nucleotides: TGTGCCAGCAGCTTAGCTTCGACAGCCTATGGCTACACCTTC.

V and J are TRBV5-1 and TRBJ2-4; 8 bases are a match to TRBD2. V shed 4 bases and J 4 bases; nucleotides not matched to a gene: 16. This CDR3 region has 18 residues. Per the germline V gene, CDR1 is SGHRS and CDR2 is YFSETQ. The CDR3 here is CASSPAGGPWREKNIQYF. The DNA of the CDR3 is TGCGCCAGCAGCCCGGCGGGGGGTCCGTGGCGGGAGAAAAACATTCAGTACTTC.

The V call is TRBV5-6, the J call TRBJ2-5, with D maybe TRBD1 (6 bases). V was shortened by 4 bases and J by 2 bases, with 12 bases between the two germline ends. Germline V gene sequence: CDR1 SGHDT, CDR2 YYEEEE. This CDR3 is 14 amino acids long. In DNA form, the CDR3 reads TGTGCCAGCAGCCGCGTGACAGGACAAGAGACCCAGTACTTC. Its translation: CASSRVTGQETQYF.

This rearrangement joins TRBV28 to TRBJ1-2, with 9 bases that match TRBD1. Germline-derived CDR1 and CDR2 are MDHEN and SYDVKM. J gave up 1 base and V 6 bases, and 12 bases lay outside the gene matches. This CDR3 is 17 amino acids long. The DNA of the CDR3 is TGTGCCAGCAGGGAGGAGGGACAGGGCCCATTTAACTATGGCTACACCTTC. Translating gives CASREEGQGPFNYGYTF.

This clone was recorded a few times. This CDR3 is CASSQRQIMNTEAFF. The CDR3 DNA sequence: TGTGCCAGCAGCCAGCGGCAGATTATGAACACTGAAGCTTTCTTT. This chain links TRBV2 with TRBJ1-1; no definite D call. Trimming shortened V by 6 bases and J by 0 bases, and 14 bases separated the two germline ends. The CDR3 totals 15 residues. Germline CDR1 is SNHLY and CDR2 is FYNNEI.

The gene calls are TRBV19 and TRBJ2-2, with D maybe TRBD2 (6 bases). Germline CDR1 is LNHDA and CDR2 is SQIVND (reference sequence). Trimming took off 5 bases at V and 3 bases at J, with 10 bases between the two ends. The CDR3 is made up of 14 amino acids. DNA for the CDR3: TGTGCCAGTAGTCTAGCGCGGTACACCGGGGAGCTGTTTTTT. Protein product: CASSLARYTGELFF.

The chain is built from TRBV28 and TRBJ2-3; a possible D gene is TRBD1 (7 bases). In germline, CDR1 is MDHEN, CDR2 SYDVKM. CDR3 length: 16 amino acids. V was trimmed by 5 bases and J by 1 base, leaving 16 bases between them. The CDR3 protein is CASSPVRGVGTDTQYF. As DNA, the CDR3 is TGTGCCAGCAGTCCCGTCAGGGGGGTAGGCACAGATACGCAGTATTTT.

The chain employs TRBV18 and TRBJ2-1; 8 positions match TRBD2. Trimming at V came to 2 bases and at J to 6 bases, leaving 9 bases not matched to a gene. This CDR3 comprises 16 residues. Germline V gene sequence: CDR1 KGHSH, CDR2 LQKENI. The CDR3 DNA reads TGTGCCAGCTCACCATTTGTAACGGGAGGGGGCAATGAGCAGTTCTTC. Residues: CASSPFVTGGGNEQFF.

The V and J genes are TRBV4-3 and TRBJ2-7; TRBD1 aligns across 7 bases. CDR1 is LGHNA, CDR2 YSLEER, per germline. Trimming removed 3 bases from V and 3 bases from J; junction bases left unmatched: 5. The length of the CDR3 is 14 residues. The CDR3 region has the DNA TGCGCCAGCAGCCAGGGCAGGGGGAACTACGAGCAGTACTTC. This translates into CASSQGRGNYEQYF.

The J gene is TRBJ2-6, the V gene TRBV29-1; no clear D gene. Germline V gene data show CDR1 as SQVTM and CDR2 as ANQGSEA. The V and J ends lost 5 bases and 0 bases respectively, with 11 bases between them. This CDR3 has 15 amino acids. Written as DNA, the CDR3 is TGCAGCGTTTCGACGGGCGCCTCTGGGGCCAACGTCCTGACTTTC. Translating it yields CSVSTGASGANVLTF.

The chain employs TRBV5-4 and TRBJ1-2; D may be TRBD1 (5 bases). Germline V gene sequence: CDR1 SGHNT, CDR2 YYREEE (reference sequence). The CDR3 is made up of 15 amino acids. V shed 7 bases and J shed 7 bases, with 23 bases lying between them. The CDR3 region has the DNA TGTGCCAGCTCCCGGGGGTCTGGGCGAGTTTCTGGCTACACCTTC. Translating gives CASSRGSGRVSGYTF.

CDR3 region: CASSFQASGMGETQYF. In DNA, the CDR3 is TGTGCCAGCAGTTTTCAGGCTAGCGGGATGGGGGAGACCCAGTACTTC. The chain couples TRBV7-2 to TRBJ2-5; 9 positions agree with TRBD2. This CDR3 contains 16 residues. Trimming took 6 bases from V and 5 from J; bases not matched to a gene: 13. Germline lookup yields CDR1 SGHTA and CDR2 FQGNSA.

The chain has TRBV2 and TRBJ1-1; D gene ambiguous. The CDR3 sequence is 14 residues long. Per the germline V gene, CDR1 is SNHLY and CDR2 is FYNNEI. V lost 5 bases to trimming and J lost 3 bases, with 13 bases between them. The chain's CDR3 is CASSSRRPDTEAFF. Written as DNA, the CDR3 is TGTGCCAGCAGTAGCCGGAGGCCGGACACTGAAGCTTTCTTT.

The chain links TRBV18 to TRBJ1-5; 8 nucleotides match TRBD1. CDR1 and CDR2 from the germline V gene are KGHSH and LQKENI. V shed 6 bases and J 7 bases; nucleotides not matched to a gene: 11. The CDR3 contains 15 residues. CDR3 coding DNA: TGTGCCAGCTCCCAAAGCCAGGGGGCAGAACAGCCCCAGCATTTT. This sequence encodes CASSQSQGAEQPQHF.

V and J are TRBV10-3 and TRBJ2-3; 8 positions match TRBD2. Per germline, CDR1 ENHRY and CDR2 SYGVKD. With 3 bases clipped from V and 4 bases from J, the junction kept 6 bases outside the gene matches. The length of the CDR3 is 15 residues. The CDR3 loop reads CAISDGTRAADTQYF. In nucleotides, the CDR3 is TGTGCCATCAGTGATGGGACTAGAGCGGCAGATACGCAGTATTTT.

Worth noting for this clone: At the DNA level, this CDR3 is encoded by other sequences in the same sample as well. The chain recombines TRBV7-3 with TRBJ2-7, with 13 bases that match TRBD2. The germline V gene has CDR1 SGHTA and CDR2 FQGTGA. Trimming cost V 2 bases and J 5 bases; bases outside gene matches: 3. This CDR3 has 15 residues. Here the CDR3 reads CASSLGLAGAHEQYF. The DNA for the CDR3 is TGTGCCAGCAGCTTAGGACTAGCGGGAGCCCACGAGCAGTACTTC.

The V and J genes are TRBV5-4 and TRBJ2-1; no firm D call. This CDR3 spans 11 amino acids. Trimming removed 6 bases from V and 5 bases from J, with 6 bases in between. Per the germline V gene, CDR1 is SGHNT and CDR2 is YYREEE (reference sequence). In nucleotides, the CDR3 is TGTGCCAGCAACCTCGACAATGAGCAGTTCTTC. Translation gives CASNLDNEQFF. Full variable domain (rest looked up from reference TRBV5-4 and TRBJ2-1): ETGVTQSPTHLIKTRGQQVTLRCSSQSGHNTVSWYQQALGQGPQFIFQYYREEENGRGNFPPRFSGLQFPNYSSELNVNALELDDSALYLCASNLDNEQFFGPGTRLTVL.

This rearrangement joins TRBV2 to TRBJ2-1; D gene ambiguous. CDR1 and CDR2 from the germline V gene are SNHLY and FYNNEI. This CDR3 has 12 amino acids. The V and J ends lost 3 bases and 5 bases respectively, with 5 bases between them. The CDR3 spells CASSEYHNEQFF. In DNA, the CDR3 is TGTGCCAGCAGTGAGTATCACAATGAGCAGTTCTTC.

V usage is TRBV5-4 and J usage is TRBJ1-2; 7 positions match TRBD1. CDR1 SGHNT and CDR2 YYREEE come from the germline V gene (reference sequence). Trimming at V came to 0 bases and at J to 7 bases, leaving 6 bases not matched to a gene. This CDR3 is built from 14 residues. CDR3 amino acids: CASSLVTGAVGYTF. DNA for the CDR3: TGTGCCAGCAGCTTGGTAACAGGGGCGGTTGGCTACACCTTC.